The 15 T cell receptor beta chains given below trace back to one sample, sequenced in a study of cytomegalovirus exposure and HLA in healthy donors. Vbeta (60) and Jbeta (13) primers were used in the PCR. The repertoire was sequenced with immunoSEQ multiplex PCR; TCRdb's copy has only in-frame clones and lacks some. The data contain 150,000 to 200,000 clones, roughly 78% of them singletons. Input material: PBMCs. Every receptor here comes from a girl between 5 and 17 years old in good health and CMV-seropositive.

This chain uses TRBV5-6 with TRBJ2-7; TRBD2 agrees at 13 bases. V was clipped by 3 bases and J by 4 bases; unmatched bases: 10. CDR1 SGHDT and CDR2 YYEEEE come from the germline V gene. The CDR3 totals 17 residues. CDR3 nucleotides: TGTGCCAGCAGCTCGTTCCTACTAGCGGGGGGGTATTACGAGCAGTACTTC. Translated, it gives CASSSFLLAGGYYEQYF. Supplemented by reference TRBV5-6 and TRBJ2-7, the full variable domain reads DAGVTQSPTHLIKTRGQQVTLRCSPKSGHDTVSWYQQALGQGPQFIFQYYEEEERQRGNFPDRFSGHQFPNYSSELNVNALLLGDSALYLCASSSFLLAGGYYEQYFGPGTRLTVT.

The rearrangement links TRBV6-6 to TRBJ1-1, with 9 bases lining up with TRBD1. This CDR3 has 14 amino acids. V trimming: 4 bases; J trimming: 6 bases; junction bases outside the gene matches: 6. Per the germline V gene, CDR1 is MNHNY and CDR2 is SVGAGI (reference sequence). The CDR3 nucleotides are TGTGCCAGCAGTTTCACAGGGGGCGCGGCTGAAGCTTTCTTT. The encoded protein is CASSFTGGAAEAFF.

This clone was counted a few times. This sequence joins TRBV4-3 and TRBJ2-7, with 8 bases fitting TRBD2. Unmatched junction bases numbered 10, after V lost 4 bases and J lost 5 bases. In germline, CDR1 is LGHNA, CDR2 YSLEER. This CDR3 has 15 amino acids. CDR3 DNA sequence: TGCGCCAGCAGCCGGGGCAGCGGGGGATTCAACGAGCAGTACTTC. It translates to CASSRGSGGFNEQYF.

This chain links TRBV2 with TRBJ1-3; TRBD1 aligns across 7 bases. In germline, CDR1 is SNHLY, CDR2 FYNNEI. This CDR3 region has 16 residues. V was pared by 1 base and J by 0 bases, with 3 bases of the junction left unmatched. CDR3 coding DNA: TGTGCCAGCAGTGAAGTGGACAGGCCCTCTGGAAACACCATATATTTT. Translated: CASSEVDRPSGNTIYF.

The chain recombines TRBV27 with TRBJ2-7; 11 nucleotides agree with TRBD1. J was trimmed by 2 bases and V by 5 bases; bases with no gene match: 8. Germline-derived CDR1 and CDR2 are MNHEY and SMNVEV (reference sequence). The CDR3 is 16 amino acids. CDR3 DNA sequence: TGTGCCAGCAGTCTCAAAGGACAGGGGGCGGCCTACGAGCAGTACTTC. This encodes CASSLKGQGAAYEQYF.

This clone was recorded only once. The chain recombines TRBV27 with TRBJ1-1; 7 bases agree with TRBD1. The CDR3 has 13 amino acids. Germline CDR1 MNHEY, CDR2 SMNVEV (reference sequence). After removal of 2 bases from V and 7 bases from J, the junction contained 4 bases not matched to a gene. CDR3 sequence (DNA): TGTGCCAGCAGTTTAACGACAGGGTTTGAAGCTTTCTTT. This codes for CASSLTTGFEAFF.

This chain joins TRBV5-1 and TRBJ2-4; 7 bases are shared with TRBD1. Germline assignment: CDR1 SGHRS and CDR2 YFSETQ. The V gene end was trimmed by 5 bases and the J gene end by 7 bases; junction bases not matched to a gene: 6. The CDR3 length is 13 residues. CDR3 bases: TGCGCCAGCAGAATGAAGGGGGCGAACATTCAGTACTTC. It encodes CASRMKGANIQYF.

The CDR3 bases are TGTGCCAGCAGGGACAGTAATAACTATGGCTACACCTTC. This sequence encodes CASRDSNNYGYTF. This rearrangement joins TRBV25-1 to TRBJ1-2; possible D gene TRBD1, 6 bases. Trimming removed 6 bases at V and 1 base at J, with 9 bases between. Looked up from germline, CDR1 is MGHDK and CDR2 is SYGVNS. There are 13 residues in the CDR3.

The CDR3 here is CASSLTGSISYGYTF. As DNA, the CDR3 is TGTGCCAGCAGCTTGACAGGGAGTATCAGCTATGGCTACACCTTC. V usage is TRBV5-4 and J usage is TRBJ1-2; perhaps TRBD1 as D (6 bases). Germline lookup yields CDR1 SGHNT and CDR2 YYREEE (reference sequence). Deletions cut 1 base from V and 4 bases from J, with 14 bases between. The CDR3 sequence is 15 residues long.

The CDR3: CATLNGQGGNEQFF. DNA for the CDR3: TGTGCCACCCTCAACGGACAGGGGGGGAATGAGCAGTTCTTC. The chain uses TRBV2 and TRBJ2-1, with 10 bases lining up with TRBD1. This CDR3 comprises 14 residues. From germline, CDR1 is SNHLY and CDR2 FYNNEI. The J segment lost 7 bases and the V segment lost 10 bases, leaving 10 bases of the junction unmatched.

V and J are TRBV7-9 and TRBJ2-7, with D possibly matching TRBD1 (6 bases). Trimming cost V 7 bases and J 0 bases, with 10 bases left between them. Per germline, CDR1 SEHNR and CDR2 FQNEAQ (reference sequence). CDR3 length equals 13 residues. The CDR3: CASIGTNSYEQYF. DNA for the CDR3: TGTGCCAGCATCGGGACAAACTCCTACGAGCAGTACTTC.

This clone is a singleton in its sample. The V and J genes are TRBV7-7 and TRBJ2-1; D might be TRBD2 (7 bases). Germline-derived CDR1 and CDR2 are SSHAT and FNYEAQ (reference sequence). V dropped 8 bases and J dropped 9 bases, with 26 bases sitting between them. CDR3 size: 16 residues. The CDR3 DNA sequence: TGTGCCAGCCCCCCTCTCAAGGGGGGGTTGCCTTGTGAGCAGTTCTTC. Translated, it gives CASPPLKGGLPCEQFF. Full variable domain (missing parts from reference TRBV7-7 and TRBJ2-1): GAGVSQSPRYKVTKRGQDVTLRCDPISSHATLYWYQQALGQGPEFLTYFNYEAQPDKSGLPSDRFSAERPEGSISTLTIQRTEQRDSAMYRCASPPLKGGLPCEQFFGPGTRLTVL.

The chain employs TRBV12-5 and TRBJ1-2; D call uncertain. The CDR3 is 13 amino acids. Germline CDR1 LGHNT, CDR2 FRNRAP. Trimming shortened V by 0 bases and J by 2 bases, and 4 bases separated the two germline ends. The CDR3 nucleotides are TGTGCTAGTGGTTTGGTGTTAAACTATGGCTACACCTTC. The encoded protein is CASGLVLNYGYTF.

This clone was recorded a few times. The chain links TRBV4-3 to TRBJ2-2; tentatively, D is TRBD2 (5 bases). V shed 0 bases and J shed 2 bases, with 13 bases lying between them. The CDR3 has 17 amino acids. Germline V gene data show CDR1 as LGHNA and CDR2 as YSLEER. The CDR3 reads CASSQDMWTANTGELFF. The CDR3 DNA reads as TGCGCCAGCAGCCAAGACATGTGGACTGCCAACACCGGGGAGCTGTTTTTT.

This clone was counted at least ten times. The chain joins TRBV6-5 to TRBJ1-4, with a weak D call TRBD1 (6 bases). The CDR3 has 14 residues. Per germline, CDR1 MNHEY and CDR2 SVGAGI. The ends were cut back, 2 bases at V and 8 bases at J, with 12 bases in the middle. The CDR3 sequence is CASSYGTSTEKLFF. In DNA, the CDR3 is TGTGCCAGCAGTTACGGGACATCGACAGAAAAACTGTTTTTT.